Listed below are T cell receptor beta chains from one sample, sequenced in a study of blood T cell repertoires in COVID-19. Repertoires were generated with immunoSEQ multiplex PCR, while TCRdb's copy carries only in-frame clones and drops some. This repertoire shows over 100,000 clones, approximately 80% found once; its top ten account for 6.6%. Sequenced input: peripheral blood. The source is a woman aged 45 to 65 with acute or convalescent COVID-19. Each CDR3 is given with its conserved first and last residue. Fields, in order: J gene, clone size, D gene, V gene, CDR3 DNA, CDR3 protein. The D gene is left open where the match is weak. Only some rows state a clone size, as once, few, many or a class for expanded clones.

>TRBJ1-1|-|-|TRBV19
TGTGCCAGTAGTATGAGCGTTGGGGGCTTCTTGAACACTGAAGCTTTCTTT
CASSMSVGGFLNTEAFF
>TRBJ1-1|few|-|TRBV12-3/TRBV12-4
TGTGCCAGCAGACCGGGGGGGAACACTGAAGCTTTCTTT
CASRPGGNTEAFF
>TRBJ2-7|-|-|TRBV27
TGTGCCAGCAGATCCCCTAGATTGCCCTACGAGCAGTACTTC
CASRSPRLPYEQYF
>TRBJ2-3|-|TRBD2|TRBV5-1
TGCGCCAGCAGCTTGGACGGCGGGGGGAGGTCAGATACGCAGTATTTT
CASSLDGGGRSDTQYF
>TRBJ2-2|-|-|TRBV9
TGTGCCAGCAGCGTAAGGCGGGCGGAGAACACCGGGGAGCTGTTTTTT
CASSVRRAENTGELFF
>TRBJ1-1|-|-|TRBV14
TGTGCCAGCAGTGACATACGGGACACTGGAGCTTTCTTT
CASSDIRDTGAFF
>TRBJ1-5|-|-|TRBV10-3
TGTGCCATCAGTGATATCAGCAATCAGCCCCAGCATTTT
CAISDISNQPQHF
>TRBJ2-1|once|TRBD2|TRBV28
TGTGCCAGCAGTTTATGGAAGGAGACTAGCACTGGGGATGAGCAGTTCTTC
CASSLWKETSTGDEQFF
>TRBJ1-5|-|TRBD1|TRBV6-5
TGTGCCAGCAGGAAGGGGGCAGGGGATCAGCCCCAGCATTTT
CASRKGAGDQPQHF
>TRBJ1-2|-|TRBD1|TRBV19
TGTGCCAGTAGTCCGACAGGGAGCGCCTATGGCTACACCTTC
CASSPTGSAYGYTF
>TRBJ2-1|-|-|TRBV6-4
TGTGCCAGCAGTGACCGGGACAACAATGAGCAGTTCTTC
CASSDRDNNEQFF
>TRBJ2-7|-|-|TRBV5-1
TGCGCCAGCAGCTCAACAGGGTGGGGGTACGAGCAGTACTTC
CASSSTGWGYEQYF
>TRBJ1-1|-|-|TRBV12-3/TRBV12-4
TGTGCCAGCAGCCCCTATGTGGTGGCTGAAGCTTTCTTT
CASSPYVVAEAFF
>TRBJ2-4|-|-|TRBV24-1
TGTGCCACCAGTGACTCTAACGAAAACATTCAGTACTTC
CATSDSNENIQYF
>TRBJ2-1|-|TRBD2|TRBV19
TGTGCCAGTAAGTGGACTAGCAGGAGTAATGAGCAGTTCTTC
CASKWTSRSNEQFF
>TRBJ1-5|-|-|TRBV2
TGTGCCAGCAGTGATAGAAGGGGGAATCAGCCCCAGCATTTT
CASSDRRGNQPQHF
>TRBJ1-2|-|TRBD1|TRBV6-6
TGTGCCAGCAGTTCTCCGGGACAGGGTCGCGACTATGGCTACACCTTC
CASSSPGQGRDYGYTF
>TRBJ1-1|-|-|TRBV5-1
TGCGCCAGCAGCTTAGTTACGGGGAACACTGAAGCTTTCTTT
CASSLVTGNTEAFF
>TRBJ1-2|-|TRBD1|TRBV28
TGTGCCAGCAGTCCATCCGGACAGGGTGGCTATGGCTACACCTTC
CASSPSGQGGYGYTF
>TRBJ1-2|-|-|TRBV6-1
TGTGCCAGCAGTGAAGGAGGAGGGATATATGGCTACACCTTC
CASSEGGGIYGYTF
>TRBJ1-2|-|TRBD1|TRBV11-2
TGTGCCAGCAGCTTAGGTCCAGGGGGCAATGGCTACACCTTC
CASSLGPGGNGYTF
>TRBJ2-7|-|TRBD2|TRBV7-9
TGTGCCAGCAGCTTAACCGGCGGGGGGGCGGGGAACGAGCAGTACTTC
CASSLTGGGAGNEQYF
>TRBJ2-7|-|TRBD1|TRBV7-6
TGTGCCAGCAGCCCCAGGGACAGGGACTACGAGCAGTACTTC
CASSPRDRDYEQYF
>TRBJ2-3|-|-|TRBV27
TGTGCCAGCAGTTCGAGAAACACAGATACGCAGTATTTT
CASSSRNTDTQYF
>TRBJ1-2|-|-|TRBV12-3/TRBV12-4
TGTGCCAGCAGTTTAGGCTTTGGCGGCTACACCTTC
CASSLGFGGYTF
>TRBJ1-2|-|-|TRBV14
TGTGCCAGCAGCCAAAGACTCTATGGCTACACCTTC
CASSQRLYGYTF
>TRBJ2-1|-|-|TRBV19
TGTGCCAGTAGTATACAGGGACACGGGCCCACGGGTAGGGGGAATGAGCAGTTCTTC
CASSIQGHGPTGRGNEQFF
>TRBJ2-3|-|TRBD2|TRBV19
TGTGCCAGTAGTATTGGCCTTCGGACTAGCGGGGGGGCCGTAACAGATACGCAGTATTTT
CASSIGLRTSGGAVTDTQYF
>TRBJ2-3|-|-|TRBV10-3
TGTGCCATCAGAGGGGAAACAGATACGCAGTATTTT
CAIRGETDTQYF
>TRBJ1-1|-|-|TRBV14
TGTGCCAGCAGCCAAGATCTATTGGGCAGGGGGAACACTGAAGCTTTCTTT
CASSQDLLGRGNTEAFF
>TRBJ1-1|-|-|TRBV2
TGTGCCAGCAGTGCGTGGGCCGGGGTTGGGTACACTGAAGCTTTCTTT
CASSAWAGVGYTEAFF
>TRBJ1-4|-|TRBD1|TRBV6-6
TGTGCCAGCAGTCGCGGGCGGACAGGGGAGACTGAAAAACTGTTTTTT
CASSRGRTGETEKLFF
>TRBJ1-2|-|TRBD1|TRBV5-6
TGTGCCAGCGTCCGGACAGGGGCCTTGTCGGGGGGCTACACCTTC
CASVRTGALSGGYTF
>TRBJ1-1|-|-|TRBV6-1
TGTGCCAGCAGTGACCACTTCAGGGGCCCTAAACCGGGTGAAGCTTTCTTT
CASSDHFRGPKPGEAFF
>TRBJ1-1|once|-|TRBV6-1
TGTGCCAGCAGTGAACGAGTAGAGGCCCGGTCTTTCTTT
CASSERVEARSFF
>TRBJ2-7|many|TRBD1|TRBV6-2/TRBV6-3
TGTGCCAGCAGTAGGATCGGTGGGACAGAGACCTACGAGCAGTACTTC
CASSRIGGTETYEQYF
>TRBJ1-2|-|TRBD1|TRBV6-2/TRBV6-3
TGTGCCAGCAGTTATAAGGGGGCGAATGGCTACACCTTC
CASSYKGANGYTF
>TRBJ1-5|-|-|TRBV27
TGTGCCAGTCAAAGGGGGTACAATCAGCCCCAGCATTTT
CASQRGYNQPQHF
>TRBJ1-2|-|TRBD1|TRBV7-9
TGTGCCAGCAGCCCGGGGACAGGGGGATACTATGGCTACACCTTC
CASSPGTGGYYGYTF
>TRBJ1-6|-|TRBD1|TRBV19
TGTGCCAGTAGTATTTTGGGACAGGGCGGATCACCCCTCCACTTT
CASSILGQGGSPLHF
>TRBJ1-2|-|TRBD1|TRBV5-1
TGCGCCAGCAGCTCCGGGACAGAACCCCCCCGGTATACCTTC
CASSSGTEPPRYTF
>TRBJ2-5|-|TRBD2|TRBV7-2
TGTGCCAGCAGCTTAGACCCGATCGCCGGGGGGAGGCAAGAGACCCAGTACTTC
CASSLDPIAGGRQETQYF
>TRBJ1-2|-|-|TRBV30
TGTGCCTGGAGAGGTAGGGGTGTGTTACATGGCTACACCTTC
CAWRGRGVLHGYTF
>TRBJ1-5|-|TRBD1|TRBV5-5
TGTGCCAGCAGCTTAACAGGGGGCGGAGAAACCCAGCATTTT
CASSLTGGGETQHF
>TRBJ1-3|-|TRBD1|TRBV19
TGTGCCAGTAGTACCGGACAGGTGGAAGGAAACACCATATATTTT
CASSTGQVEGNTIYF
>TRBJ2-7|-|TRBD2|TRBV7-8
TGTGCCAGCAGCTTGGGGGGGGGTTACGAGCAGTACTTC
CASSLGGGYEQYF
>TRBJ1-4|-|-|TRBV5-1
TGCGCCAGCAGCTTGGGACAGGTCAACGAAAAACTGTTTTTT
CASSLGQVNEKLFF
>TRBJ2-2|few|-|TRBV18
TGTGCCAGCTCACCATGGGAATCTAACGGGGCCGGGGAGCTGTTTTTT
CASSPWESNGAGELFF
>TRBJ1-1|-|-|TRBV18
TGTGCCAGCTCACCCGATTCCGGTTCGAACACTGAAGCTTTCTTT
CASSPDSGSNTEAFF
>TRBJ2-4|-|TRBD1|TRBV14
TGTGCCAGCAGCCGCAGGACAGGCAATGCCAAAAACATTCAGTACTTC
CASSRRTGNAKNIQYF
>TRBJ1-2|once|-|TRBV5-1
TGCGCCAGCAGCTTGGTAGGGCAGGGCTATGGCTACACCTTC
CASSLVGQGYGYTF
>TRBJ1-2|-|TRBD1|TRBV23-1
TGCGCCAGCAGTCTAGTAGGACAGGCGGCCTATGGCTACACCTTC
CASSLVGQAAYGYTF
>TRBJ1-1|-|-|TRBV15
TGTGCCACCAGCAGAGATCGACAGCCGAACACTGAAGCTTTCTTT
CATSRDRQPNTEAFF